The TCR beta chain under discussion was sequenced for a study of T cells after yellow fever vaccination. The study's findings and limits: A limited proportion of clonotypes was detected within both the CD4 and CD8 compartments. Within FACS-sorted repertoires, abundant clonotypes contaminating from the bulk population could be present.

Worth noting for this clonotype: Its antigen is undetermined.

The V and J ends lost 0 bases and 7 bases respectively, with 13 bases between them. CDR3 length: 14 amino acids. Germline V gives CDR1 DFQATT, CDR2 SNEGSKA (reference sequence). Template switching by 5'RACE produced TCR cDNA, adding a universal primer site and UMIs. MiXCR was run by TCRdb on the 5' RACE reads, yielding one entry per CDR3 protein. The table records 300,000 to 400,000 distinct CDR3 sequences, around 10% of them present only once. The J gene is TRBJ1-5, the V gene TRBV20-1; no reliable D call. The clonotype was recovered from a man aged 18 to 30 who received the YFV17D yellow fever vaccine. The sequencing used CD4+ T cells sorted from PBMCs, collected 45 days after the yellow fever booster vaccination. CDR3 nucleotides: TGCAGTGCTAGAGATCCGGGCTGGGAGCAGCCCCAGCATTTT. It translates to CSARDPGWEQPQHF.